The 5 T cell receptor beta chains in this list originate from one sample, sequenced in a study of blood T cell repertoires in COVID-19. The method was immunoSEQ multiplex PCR; TCRdb's version includes in-frame clones alone and lacks a portion of them. Among over 200,000 clones listed, around 90% were seen once. Input material: PBMCs or T cells enriched from blood (not recorded which). The receptors were sampled from a man aged 25 to 45 who had recovered from COVID-19.

This chain links TRBV29-1 with TRBJ2-7, with 10 bases fitting TRBD2. CDR1 and CDR2 (germline): SQVTM, ANQGSEA. After removal of 6 bases from V and 0 bases from J, the junction contained 11 bases not matched to a gene. There are 16 residues in the CDR3. In DNA form, the CDR3 reads TGCAGCGTGACCCCGGGACTAGCGCGTAGCTCCTACGAGCAGTACTTC. Its protein is CSVTPGLARSSYEQYF.

The chain links TRBV4-1 to TRBJ1-6; maybe TRBD1 (6 bases). V was clipped by 3 bases and J by 2 bases, with 11 bases between them. Germline assignment: CDR1 MGHRA and CDR2 YSYEKL. The CDR3 extends over 16 amino acids. The DNA of the CDR3 is TGCGCCAGCAGCCAGGGACATAATGCCTATAATTCACCCCTCCACTTT. It specifies CASSQGHNAYNSPLHF.

Worth noting for this clone: The same CDR3 is also encoded by other DNA sequences in this sample. The V call is TRBV7-2, the J call TRBJ1-3; 11 nucleotides align to TRBD1. This CDR3 is built from 16 residues. CDR1 is SGHTA and CDR2 is FQGNSA in the germline V gene. V trimming: 1 base; J trimming: 4 bases; junction bases outside the gene matches: 3. The CDR3: CASSLGGTGGGNTIYF. For the CDR3, the DNA is TGTGCCAGCAGCTTAGGAGGGACAGGGGGAGGAAACACCATATATTTT.

This rearrangement joins TRBV24-1 to TRBJ2-2; TRBD2 is a possible D gene (7 bases). CDR1 and CDR2 from the germline V gene are KGHDR and SFDVKD. This CDR3 contains 17 residues. V shed 4 bases and J shed 7 bases, with 21 bases lying between them. This CDR3 is CATSDYSFGGPSGELFF. CDR3 coding DNA: TGTGCCACCAGTGACTATTCGTTCGGGGGGCCTAGCGGGGAGCTGTTTTTT.

The chain combines TRBV20-1 with TRBJ1-2, with D unresolved. With 3 bases removed from V and 6 bases from J, the gap between germline ends came to 17 bases. This CDR3 has 14 residues. Per germline, CDR1 DFQATT and CDR2 SNEGSKA (reference sequence). CDR3 protein: CSASGRLSGDGYTF. CDR3 DNA: TGCAGTGCTAGTGGCCGTCTATCAGGCGATGGCTACACCTTC.